This record covers a single TCR beta chain. The data derive from a study of blood T cell repertoires in COVID-19. Looking at the study overall: Sites in the United States, Italy and Spain provided acute and convalescent COVID-19 samples. Nucleic acid was either cDNA or gDNA, and it came from T cells, B-cell-depleted T cells, or PBMCs.

Per germline, CDR1 SEHNR and CDR2 FQNEAQ (reference sequence). Between the trimmed V and J ends, which lost 1 base and 13 bases, there was a span of 8 bases. This CDR3 comprises 12 residues. Original analysis: It was from reference gene primer amplification that nucleated cell counts were estimated. Generated by immunoSEQ multiplex PCR, the TCRdb table keeps only in-frame clones and is missing some. That table supplies the V and J calls and clone size; D and trimming were determined from the DNA. The table includes roughly 100,000 clones, over 75% detected once. The sample taken for sequencing was peripheral blood. The source is a human donor in a cohort sampled during active or convalescent COVID-19. The chain combines TRBV7-9 with TRBJ1-6, with D unclear. The CDR3 sequence: CASSLERGPLHF. In nucleotides, the CDR3 is TGTGCCAGCAGCTTAGAACGGGGTCCCCTCCACTTT.